The clone carrying this T cell receptor (beta chain) appeared a few times. The data belong to a study of T-cell memory formation after mild COVID-19. From 5'RACE with constant-segment primers came TCR alpha and TCR beta cDNA libraries that carried sample barcodes and UMIs. TCRdb analysed the 5' RACE reads with MiXCR anew, one entry per CDR3 protein. The table shows 240,000 or so distinct CDR3 sequences, with around a tenth occurring only once. This sequence was found in a man aged 18-30 years who had mild COVID-19 (a few samples of this study predate the infection). Cell type and time point are not known. Sequencing was carried out using PBMCs or a T cell subset sorted from them (not recorded which).

CDR3: CASSLRAGTGFSLDEKLFF. As DNA, the CDR3 is TGTGCCAGCAGCTTGCGCGCCGGGACAGGCTTTTCACTAGATGAAAAACTGTTTTTT. The rearrangement uses TRBV7-8 and TRBJ1-4; 8 bases map to TRBD1. This CDR3 has 19 residues. Germline V lookup: CDR1 SGHVS, CDR2 FQNEAQ. J was trimmed by 6 bases and V by 3 bases; bases with no gene match: 18.